This entry concerns a single TCR beta chain. The protocol was immunoSEQ multiplex PCR, while the TCRdb copy is restricted to in-frame clones and leaves out a portion. The sample lists around 220,000 clones, roughly 80% seen once, with approximately 5.3% in the top ten. This CDR3 is built from 14 residues. The germline V gene encodes CDR1 GTSNPN and CDR2 SVGIG (reference sequence). Trimming stripped 8 bases from V and 1 base from J, with 17 bases between. The data stem from a study of blood T cell repertoires in COVID-19. The sequenced material came from peripheral blood. The sequence was collected from a human donor in a cohort sampled during active COVID-19. The gene calls are TRBV30 and TRBJ1-1; D is uncertain. The CDR3 region is CARHSSVGNTEAFF. DNA for the CDR3: TGTGCCCGGCACAGTAGTGTCGGGAACACTGAAGCTTTCTTT.